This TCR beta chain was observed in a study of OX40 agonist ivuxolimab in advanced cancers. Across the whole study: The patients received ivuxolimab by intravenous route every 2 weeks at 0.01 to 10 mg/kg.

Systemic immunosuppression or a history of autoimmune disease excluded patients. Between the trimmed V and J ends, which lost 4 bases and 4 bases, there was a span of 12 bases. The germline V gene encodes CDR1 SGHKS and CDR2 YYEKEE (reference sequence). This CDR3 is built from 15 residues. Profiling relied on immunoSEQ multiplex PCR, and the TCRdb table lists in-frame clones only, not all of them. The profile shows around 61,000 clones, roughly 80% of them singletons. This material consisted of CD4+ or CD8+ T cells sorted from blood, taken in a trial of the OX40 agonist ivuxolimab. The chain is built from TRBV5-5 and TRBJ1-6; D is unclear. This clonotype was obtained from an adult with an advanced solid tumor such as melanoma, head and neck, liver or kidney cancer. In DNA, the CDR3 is TGTGCCAGCAGCACGGACGAACGATATAATTCACCCCTCCACTTT. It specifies CASSTDERYNSPLHF.